A selection of T cell receptor beta chains follows, all from one sample in a study of T cells in Graves' hyperthyroidism and ophthalmopathy. Using its own MiXCR run on the multiplex PCR reads, TCRdb lists one record per CDR3 protein. The table includes some 420,000 distinct CDR3 sequences, approximately 14% detected once. Sequencing was done on a sample of blood. Source of these receptors: a woman under 30 with Graves' hyperthyroidism. Each CDR3 is given with its conserved first and last residue. D genes are given only for firm matches. For some rows the clone size is stated as once, few or many, or as a class when expanded; others skip it.

clone size	V gene	J gene	D gene	CDR3 DNA	CDR3 protein
many	TRBV27	TRBJ2-1	-	TGTGCCAGCAGGCGGGGGACCGGGACAAATGAGCAGTTCTTC	CASRRGTGTNEQFF
many	TRBV6-1	TRBJ1-2	-	TGTGCCAGCAGAATACCGGGATTCTATGGCTACACCTTC	CASRIPGFYGYTF
many	TRBV7-2	TRBJ2-5	-	TGTGCCAGCAGCTCATTGACGGCCGCCGCGGAGACCCAGTACTTC	CASSSLTAAAETQYF
-	TRBV9	TRBJ2-7	TRBD2	TGTGCCAGCAGCAAGCTAGGGACTAGCGGGTACTACGAGCAGTACTTC	CASSKLGTSGYYEQYF
many	TRBV20-1	TRBJ2-1	-	TGCAGTGCTAGGCGGACGACATACAATGAGCAGTTCTTC	CSARRTTYNEQFF
many	TRBV19	TRBJ2-3	TRBD2	TGTGCCAGCGGGACTAGCGGGAGGTCAGATACGCAGTATTTT	CASGTSGRSDTQYF
-	TRBV7-9	TRBJ2-2	-	TGTGCCAGCAGCTTAGCGGGGTCCGGGGAGCTGTTTTTT	CASSLAGSGELFF
many	TRBV7-9	TRBJ2-3	TRBD2	TGTGCCAGCAGCCGCGGACTAGAAACACACACAGATACGCAGTATTTT	CASSRGLETHTDTQYF
many	TRBV10-2	TRBJ2-7	TRBD2	TGCGCCAGCAGTGAAGTAGCGGGACTGCCCTACGAGCAGTACTTC	CASSEVAGLPYEQYF
-	TRBV6-9	TRBJ2-7	TRBD1	TGTGCCAGCAGTGAAGGGACAGGGGGTTCCAACGAGCAGTACTTC	CASSEGTGGSNEQYF
few	TRBV5-1	TRBJ2-3	TRBD2	TGCGCCAGCAGCTTCGGAGCGGGAGATTCAGATACGCAGTATTTT	CASSFGAGDSDTQYF
many	TRBV12-3/TRBV12-4	TRBJ2-3	-	TGTGCCAGCAGTTTAGCGCTACTAGCAGATACGCAGTATTTT	CASSLALLADTQYF
few	TRBV6-1	TRBJ2-5	-	TGTGCCAGCAGATGGACACTCCAAGAGACCCAGTACTTC	CASRWTLQETQYF
many	TRBV20-1	TRBJ1-2	-	TGCAGTGCTAGGGGACGTTTCTATGGCTACACCTTC	CSARGRFYGYTF
many	TRBV20-1	TRBJ2-4	TRBD1	TGCAGTGCTTTCATTTCCGGGACAGGGAACATTCAGTACTTC	CSAFISGTGNIQYF
many	TRBV12-3/TRBV12-4	TRBJ2-7	-	TGTGCCAGCAGTTTAGGGCAGGCTGACGAGCAGTACTTC	CASSLGQADEQYF
-	TRBV13	TRBJ2-3	-	TGTGCCAGCAGCCTGAGACTACTACTCACAGATACGCAGTATTTT	CASSLRLLLTDTQYF
many	TRBV12-3/TRBV12-4	TRBJ1-5	TRBD1	TGTGCCAGCAGTTTAGACAGGGGGTCGTTGCCCCAGCATTTT	CASSLDRGSLPQHF
many	TRBV28	TRBJ1-5	-	TGTGCCAGCAGTTTTCTCCCCGGGGGGATGGATCAGCCCCAGCATTTT	CASSFLPGGMDQPQHF
many	TRBV7-9	TRBJ2-1	-	TGTGCCAGCAGCTTAACCCCAGCGACTAATGAGCAGTTCTTC	CASSLTPATNEQFF
many	TRBV10-3	TRBJ1-1	TRBD1	TGTGCCACCTCCAACAGGGGTAACACTGAAGCTTTCTTT	CATSNRGNTEAFF
-	TRBV6-2/TRBV6-3	TRBJ2-2	-	TGTGCCAGCAGTTATATTCCAACCACAACGAACACCGGGGAGCTGTTTTTT	CASSYIPTTTNTGELFF
-	TRBV5-6	TRBJ1-4	-	TGTGCCAGCAGCTTACTGACAGCAACTAATGAAAAACTGTTTTTT	CASSLLTATNEKLFF